The 8 T cell receptor beta chains reported below all come from one sample, sequenced in a study of control samples from healthy donors and cancer patients. Profiled with immunoSEQ multiplex PCR; TCRdb holds only in-frame clones, not every one. The table lists 260,000 or so clones, about 80% of them singletons. Sequencing was performed on PBMCs. Receptor source: an older woman with lung cancer.

This chain uses TRBV7-3 with TRBJ2-3; 8 nucleotides match TRBD2. Germline lookup yields CDR1 SGHTA and CDR2 FQGTGA. J was trimmed by 4 bases and V by 6 bases; bases with no gene match: 3. The CDR3 runs to 13 residues. CDR3 in DNA: TGTGCCAGCAGGCCGGGGGGGGCAGATACGCAGTATTTT. This gives the protein CASRPGGADTQYF.

This chain uses TRBV13 with TRBJ1-2; the D is unclear. Germline CDR1 and CDR2: PRHDT and FYEKMQ (reference sequence). Trimming pared 0 bases from V and 3 bases from J, leaving 8 bases between. The CDR3 length is 14 residues. This chain's CDR3 is CASSLGLDHYGYTF. The CDR3 DNA reads as TGTGCCAGCAGCTTAGGGTTAGACCACTATGGCTACACCTTC.

This sequence joins TRBV3-1 (or the pseudogene TRBV3-2) and TRBJ2-6; TRBD2 aligns across 11 bases. CDR1 and CDR2 (germline): LGHDT, YNNKEL (reference sequence). The length of the CDR3 is 19 residues. Germline trimming cut 4 bases from V and 2 bases from J; bases unmatched to any gene: 10. The CDR3 is CASSPVAGGIPAGANVLTF. CDR3 in DNA: TGTGCCAGCAGCCCCGTAGCGGGGGGGATCCCAGCTGGGGCCAACGTCCTGACTTTC.

CDR3 residues: CASSLRRTQETQYF. Written as DNA, the CDR3 is TGTGCCAGCAGCTTAAGGAGGACCCAAGAGACCCAGTACTTC. This sequence joins TRBV7-8 and TRBJ2-5; tentatively, D is TRBD2 (5 bases). The germline CDR1 and CDR2 sequences are SGHVS and FQNEAQ. Trimming shortened V by 2 bases and J by 1 base, and 8 bases separated the two germline ends. This CDR3 is 14 amino acids long.

The genes are TRBV5-4 and TRBJ1-1, with D unclear. Germline V CDR1 and CDR2: SGHNT, YYREEE (reference sequence). With 1 base removed from V and 2 bases from J, the gap between germline ends came to 12 bases. CDR3 length: 15 residues. The DNA of the CDR3 is TGTGCCAGCAGCTTGCCGGGAAAAGGAAACACTGAAGCTTTCTTT. Translating gives CASSLPGKGNTEAFF.

V is TRBV3-1 (or the pseudogene TRBV3-2) and J is TRBJ1-5; TRBD1 aligns across 8 bases. The CDR3 extends over 17 amino acids. V lost 1 base to trimming and J lost 0 bases; unmatched junction nucleotides: 5. The germline gives CDR1 LGHDT, CDR2 YNNKEL (reference sequence). This CDR3 is CASSQGGQGASNQPQHF. Written as DNA, the CDR3 is TGTGCCAGCAGCCAAGGGGGGCAGGGGGCTAGCAATCAGCCCCAGCATTTT.

This clone has only one observation. One end of the junction fails to match germline, which may point to a read error. The V and J genes are TRBV13 and TRBJ2-4, with 7 bases aligning to TRBD1. The CDR3 spans 13 residues. Looked up from germline, CDR1 is PRHDT and CDR2 is FYEKMQ (reference sequence). The CDR3 is CASSLSPGQLENF. The CDR3 bases are TGTGCCAGCAGCTTGAGCCCGGGACAGCTTGAAAACTTC.

This clone was seen only a few times. The chain combines TRBV5-4 with TRBJ2-7; D is ambiguous. The V end was cut by 0 bases, the J end by 4 bases, with 5 bases between. The CDR3 covers 12 residues. Germline V gives CDR1 SGHNT, CDR2 YYREEE (reference sequence). In nucleotides, the CDR3 is TGTGCCAGCAGCTTGGACACGTACGAGCAGTACTTC. Amino acids: CASSLDTYEQYF.